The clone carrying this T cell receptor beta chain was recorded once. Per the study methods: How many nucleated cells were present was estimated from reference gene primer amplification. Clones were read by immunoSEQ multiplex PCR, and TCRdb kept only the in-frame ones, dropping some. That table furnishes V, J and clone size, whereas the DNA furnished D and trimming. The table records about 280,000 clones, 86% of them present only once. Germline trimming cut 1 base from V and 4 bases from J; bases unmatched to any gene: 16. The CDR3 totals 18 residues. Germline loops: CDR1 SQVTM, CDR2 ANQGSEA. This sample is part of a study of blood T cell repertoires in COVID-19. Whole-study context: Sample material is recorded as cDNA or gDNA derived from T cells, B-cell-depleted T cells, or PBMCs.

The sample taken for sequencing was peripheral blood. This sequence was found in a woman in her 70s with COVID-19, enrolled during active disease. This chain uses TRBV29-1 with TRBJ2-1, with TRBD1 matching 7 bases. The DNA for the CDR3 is TGCAGCGTTGAAGGGGGACAGATTACTCAGGGTTCGTACAATGAGCAGTTCTTC. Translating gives CSVEGGQITQGSYNEQFF.